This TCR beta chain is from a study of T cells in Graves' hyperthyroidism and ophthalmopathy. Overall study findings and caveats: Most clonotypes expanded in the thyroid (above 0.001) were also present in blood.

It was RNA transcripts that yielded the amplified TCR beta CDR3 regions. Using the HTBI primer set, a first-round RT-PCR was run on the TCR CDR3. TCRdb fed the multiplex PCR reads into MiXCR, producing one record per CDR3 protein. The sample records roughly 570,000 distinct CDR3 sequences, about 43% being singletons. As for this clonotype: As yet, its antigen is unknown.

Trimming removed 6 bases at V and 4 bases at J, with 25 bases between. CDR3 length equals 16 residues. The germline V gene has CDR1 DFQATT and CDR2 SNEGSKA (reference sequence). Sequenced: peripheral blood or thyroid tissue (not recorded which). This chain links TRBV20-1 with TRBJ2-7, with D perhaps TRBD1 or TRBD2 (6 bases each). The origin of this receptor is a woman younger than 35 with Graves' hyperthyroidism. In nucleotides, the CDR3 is TGCAGTGCCGAGCGGACCACCACGGGGGCTCAGTACGAGCAGTACTTC. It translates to CSAERTTTGAQYEQYF.